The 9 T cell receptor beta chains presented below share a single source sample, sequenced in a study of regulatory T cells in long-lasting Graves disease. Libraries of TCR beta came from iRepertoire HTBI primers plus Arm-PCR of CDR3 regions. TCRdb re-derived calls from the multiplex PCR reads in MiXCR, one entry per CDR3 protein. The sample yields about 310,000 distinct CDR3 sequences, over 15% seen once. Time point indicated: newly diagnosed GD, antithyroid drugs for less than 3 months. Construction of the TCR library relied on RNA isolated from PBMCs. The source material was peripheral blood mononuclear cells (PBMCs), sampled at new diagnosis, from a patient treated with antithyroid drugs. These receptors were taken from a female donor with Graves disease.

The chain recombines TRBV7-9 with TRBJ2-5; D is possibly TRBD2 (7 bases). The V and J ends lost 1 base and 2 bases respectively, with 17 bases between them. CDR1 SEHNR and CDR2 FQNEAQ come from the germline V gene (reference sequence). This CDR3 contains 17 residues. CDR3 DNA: TGTGCCAGCAGCTTAGTGGGGGCCACTAGCGCACAAGAGACCCAGTACTTC. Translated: CASSLVGATSAQETQYF.

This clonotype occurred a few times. For the CDR3, the DNA is TGTGCCAGCAGCTTAGGACCGGGAGCGGGAAACACCATATATTTT. The encoded protein is CASSLGPGAGNTIYF. This chain links TRBV7-9 with TRBJ1-3, with no clear D. The V gene lost 1 base and the J gene lost 4 bases, with 11 bases spanning the gap. This CDR3 has 15 amino acids. The V gene's germline CDR1 is SEHNR and CDR2 FQNEAQ (reference sequence).

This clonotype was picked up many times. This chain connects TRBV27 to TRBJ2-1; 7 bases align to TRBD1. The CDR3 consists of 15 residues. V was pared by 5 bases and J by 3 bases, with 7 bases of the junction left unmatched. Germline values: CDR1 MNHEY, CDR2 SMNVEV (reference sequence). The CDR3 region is CASSDSGQYYNEQFF. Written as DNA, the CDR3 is TGTGCCAGCAGTGACTCGGGACAGTACTACAATGAGCAGTTCTTC.

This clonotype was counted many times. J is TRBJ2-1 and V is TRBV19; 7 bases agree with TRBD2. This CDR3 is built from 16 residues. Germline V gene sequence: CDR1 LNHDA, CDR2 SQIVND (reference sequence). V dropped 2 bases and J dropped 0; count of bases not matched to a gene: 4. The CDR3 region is CASSISGGSSYNEQFF. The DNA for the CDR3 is TGTGCCAGTAGTATAAGTGGCGGGAGCTCCTACAATGAGCAGTTCTTC.

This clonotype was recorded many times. The CDR3 bases are TGTGCCAGCAGCTCGTTGGGACAGGGGGGCGACTCGAAGTGGGAAGACAATCAGCCCCAGCATTTT. It is translated as CASSSLGQGGDSKWEDNQPQHF. The chain links TRBV11-2 to TRBJ1-5, with 11 bases that match TRBD1. CDR1 and CDR2 (germline): SGHAT, FQNNGV. The CDR3 runs 22 residues. The J segment lost 3 bases and the V segment lost 4 bases, leaving 23 bases of the junction unmatched.

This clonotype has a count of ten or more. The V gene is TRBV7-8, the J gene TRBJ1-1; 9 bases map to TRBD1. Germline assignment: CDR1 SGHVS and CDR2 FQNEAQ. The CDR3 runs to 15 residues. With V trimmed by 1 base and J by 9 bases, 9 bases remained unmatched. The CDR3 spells CASSLGDRDWMKAFF. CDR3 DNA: TGTGCCAGCAGCTTAGGGGACAGGGATTGGATGAAAGCTTTCTTT.

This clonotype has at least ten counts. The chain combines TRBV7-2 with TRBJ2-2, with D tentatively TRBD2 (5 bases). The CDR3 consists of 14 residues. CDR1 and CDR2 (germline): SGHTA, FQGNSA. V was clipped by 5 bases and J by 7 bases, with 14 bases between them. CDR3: CASSGPTEGGELFF. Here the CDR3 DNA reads TGTGCCAGCAGCGGACCAACAGAGGGCGGGGAGCTGTTTTTT.

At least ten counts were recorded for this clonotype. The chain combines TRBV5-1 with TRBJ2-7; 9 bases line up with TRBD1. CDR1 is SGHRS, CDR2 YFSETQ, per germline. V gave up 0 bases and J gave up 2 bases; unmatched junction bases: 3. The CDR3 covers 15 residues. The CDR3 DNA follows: TGCGCCAGCAGCTTGGGGACAGGGGACACCTACGAGCAGTACTTC. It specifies CASSLGTGDTYEQYF.

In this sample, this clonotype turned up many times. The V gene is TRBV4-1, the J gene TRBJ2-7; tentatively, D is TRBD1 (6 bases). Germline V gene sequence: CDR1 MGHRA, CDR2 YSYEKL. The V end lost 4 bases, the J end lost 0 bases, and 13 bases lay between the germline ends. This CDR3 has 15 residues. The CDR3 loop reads CASSLRTEYSYEQYF. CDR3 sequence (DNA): TGCGCCAGCAGCCTCCGGACAGAGTACTCCTACGAGCAGTACTTC.